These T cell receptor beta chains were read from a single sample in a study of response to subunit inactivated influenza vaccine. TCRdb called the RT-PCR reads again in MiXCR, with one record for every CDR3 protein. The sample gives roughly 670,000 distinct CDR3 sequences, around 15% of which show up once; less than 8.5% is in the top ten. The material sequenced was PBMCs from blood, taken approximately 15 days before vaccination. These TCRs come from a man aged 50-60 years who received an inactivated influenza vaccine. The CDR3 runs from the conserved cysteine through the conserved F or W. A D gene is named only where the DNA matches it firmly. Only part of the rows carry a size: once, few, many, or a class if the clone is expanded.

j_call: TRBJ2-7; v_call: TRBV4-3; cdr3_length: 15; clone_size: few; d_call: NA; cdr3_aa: CASSQVKQPPYEQYF; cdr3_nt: TGCGCCAGCAGCCAAGTGAAACAGCCTCCCTACGAGCAGTACTTC
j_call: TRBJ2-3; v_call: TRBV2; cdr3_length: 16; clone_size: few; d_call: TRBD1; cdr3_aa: CASSKAQGAEWDTQYF; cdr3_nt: TGTGCCAGCAGTAAAGCACAGGGGGCGGAGTGGGATACGCAGTATTTT
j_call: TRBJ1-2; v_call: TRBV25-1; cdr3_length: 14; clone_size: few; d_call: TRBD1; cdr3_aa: CASGHPRGVNGYTF; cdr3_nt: TGTGCCAGCGGACACCCCAGGGGGGTAAATGGCTACACCTTC
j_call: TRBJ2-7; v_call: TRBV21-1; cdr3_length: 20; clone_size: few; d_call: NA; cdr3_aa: CASSKVQGDRRDRGWYEQYF; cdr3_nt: TGTGCCAGCAGCAAAGTCCAGGGGGATCGACGGGACAGGGGGTGGTACGAGCAGTACTTC
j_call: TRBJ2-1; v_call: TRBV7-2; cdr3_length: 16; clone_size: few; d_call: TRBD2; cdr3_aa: CASSLGTSGRAYEQFF; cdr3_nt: TGTGCCAGCAGCTTAGGGACTAGCGGGAGGGCCTATGAGCAGTTCTTC
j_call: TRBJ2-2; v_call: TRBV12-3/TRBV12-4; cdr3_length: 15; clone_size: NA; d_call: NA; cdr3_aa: CASSLGTENTGELFF; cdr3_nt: TGTGCCAGCAGTTTGGGGACGGAGAACACCGGGGAGCTGTTTTTT
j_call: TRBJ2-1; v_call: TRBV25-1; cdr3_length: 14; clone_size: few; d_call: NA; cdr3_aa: CASKFSGSYNEQFF; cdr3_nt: TGTGCCAGCAAGTTTTCAGGCTCCTACAATGAGCAGTTCTTC
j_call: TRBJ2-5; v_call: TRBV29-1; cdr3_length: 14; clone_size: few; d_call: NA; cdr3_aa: CSTERRGNQETQYF; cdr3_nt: TGCAGCACTGAACGGCGGGGCAACCAAGAGACCCAGTACTTC
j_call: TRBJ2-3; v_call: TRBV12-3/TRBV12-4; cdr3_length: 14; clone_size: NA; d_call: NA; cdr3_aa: CASTWGASVDTQYF; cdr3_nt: TGTGCCAGCACGTGGGGGGCTAGCGTCGATACGCAGTATTTT
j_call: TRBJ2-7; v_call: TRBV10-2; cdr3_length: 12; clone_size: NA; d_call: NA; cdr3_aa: CASSQTDREQYF; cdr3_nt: TGCGCCAGCAGTCAAACAGACAGAGAGCAGTACTTC
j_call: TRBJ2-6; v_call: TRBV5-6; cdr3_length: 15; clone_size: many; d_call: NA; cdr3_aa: CASSLVAPGANVLTF; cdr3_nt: TGTGCCAGCAGCTTAGTGGCGCCCGGGGCCAACGTCCTGACTTTC
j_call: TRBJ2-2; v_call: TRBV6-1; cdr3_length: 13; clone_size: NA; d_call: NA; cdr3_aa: CAGANANTGELFF; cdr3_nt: TGTGCAGGAGCAAACGCGAACACCGGGGAGCTGTTTTTT
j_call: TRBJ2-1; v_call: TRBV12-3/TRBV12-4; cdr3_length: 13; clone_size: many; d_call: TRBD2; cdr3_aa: CASGTSDNNEQFF; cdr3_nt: TGTGCCAGCGGGACTAGCGATAACAATGAGCAGTTCTTC
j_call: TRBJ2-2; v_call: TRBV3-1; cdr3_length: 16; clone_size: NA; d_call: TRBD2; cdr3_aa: CASSQSLAGNTGELFF; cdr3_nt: TGTGCCAGCAGCCAGTCTCTAGCGGGAAACACCGGGGAGCTGTTTTTT
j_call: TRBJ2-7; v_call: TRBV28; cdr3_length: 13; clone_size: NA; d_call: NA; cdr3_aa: CASRLTGVGKQYF; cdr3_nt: TGTGCCAGCAGACTTACAGGAGTGGGTAAGCAGTACTTC
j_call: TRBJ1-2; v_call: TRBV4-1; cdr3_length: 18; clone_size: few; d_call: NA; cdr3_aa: CASSQSIRGKGGDYGYTF; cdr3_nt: TGCGCCAGCAGCCAATCGATCAGGGGAAAGGGAGGGGACTATGGCTACACCTTC
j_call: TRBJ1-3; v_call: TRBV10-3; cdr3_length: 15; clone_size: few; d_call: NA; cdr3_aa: CAISAVQVSGNTIYF; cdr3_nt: TGTGCCATCAGTGCTGTACAGGTCTCTGGAAACACCATATATTTT
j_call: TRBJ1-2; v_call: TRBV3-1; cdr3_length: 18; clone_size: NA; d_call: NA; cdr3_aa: CASSQDNRGPGFNYGYTF; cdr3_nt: TGTGCCAGCAGCCAAGATAATAGAGGTCCAGGATTTAACTATGGCTACACCTTC
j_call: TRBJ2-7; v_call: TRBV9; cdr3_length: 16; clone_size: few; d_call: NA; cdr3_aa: CASSVAAGTGFYEQYF; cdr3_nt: TGTGCCAGCAGCGTAGCTGCAGGTACAGGGTTTTACGAGCAGTACTTC
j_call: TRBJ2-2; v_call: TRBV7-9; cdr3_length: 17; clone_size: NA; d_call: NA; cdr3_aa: CASSFRSGRANTGELFF; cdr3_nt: TGTGCCAGCAGCTTTCGATCAGGCAGAGCGAACACCGGGGAGCTGTTTTTT
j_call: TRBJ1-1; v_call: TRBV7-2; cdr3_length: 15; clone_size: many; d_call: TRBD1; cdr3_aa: CASSLAPGTGSEAFF; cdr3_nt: TGTGCCAGCAGCTTAGCGCCTGGGACAGGGAGTGAAGCTTTCTTT
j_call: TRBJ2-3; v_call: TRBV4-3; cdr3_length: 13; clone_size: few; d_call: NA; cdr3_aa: CASSQGATDTQYF; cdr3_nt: TGCGCCAGCAGCCAAGGGGCGACAGATACGCAGTATTTT
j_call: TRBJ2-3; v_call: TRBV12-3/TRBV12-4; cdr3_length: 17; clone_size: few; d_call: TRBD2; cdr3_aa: CASSARASGRGTDTQYF; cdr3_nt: TGTGCCAGCAGTGCACGGGCTAGCGGGAGAGGTACAGATACGCAGTATTTT
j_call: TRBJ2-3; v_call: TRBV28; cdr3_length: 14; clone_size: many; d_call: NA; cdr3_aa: CASSLAGTGDTQYF; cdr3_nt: TGTGCCAGCAGTTTAGCAGGGACGGGAGATACGCAGTATTTT
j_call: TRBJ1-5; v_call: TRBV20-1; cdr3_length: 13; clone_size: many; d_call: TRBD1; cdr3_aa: CSAGQGSNQPQHF; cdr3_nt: TGCAGTGCAGGACAGGGGAGCAATCAGCCCCAGCATTTT
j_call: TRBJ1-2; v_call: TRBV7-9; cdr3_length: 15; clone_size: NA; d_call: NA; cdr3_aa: CASSLAWSGADGYTF; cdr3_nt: TGTGCCAGCAGCTTAGCGTGGTCAGGGGCGGATGGCTACACCTTC
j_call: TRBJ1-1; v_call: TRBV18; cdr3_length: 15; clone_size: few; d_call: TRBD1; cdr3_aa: CASSPQDRVATEAFF; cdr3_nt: TGTGCCAGCTCACCTCAGGACAGGGTTGCCACTGAAGCTTTCTTT
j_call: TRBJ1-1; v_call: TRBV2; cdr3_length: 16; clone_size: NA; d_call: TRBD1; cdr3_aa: CASSERRGRTNTEAFF; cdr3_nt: TGTGCCAGCAGTGAACGCAGGGGGCGAACGAACACTGAAGCTTTCTTT
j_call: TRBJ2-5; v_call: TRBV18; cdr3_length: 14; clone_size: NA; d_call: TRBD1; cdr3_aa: CASSPGQPRETQYF; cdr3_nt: TGTGCCAGCTCACCGGGACAGCCCCGGGAGACCCAGTACTTC
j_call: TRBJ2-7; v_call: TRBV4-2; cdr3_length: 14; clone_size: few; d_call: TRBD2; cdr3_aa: CASSQGREGYEQYF; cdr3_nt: TGTGCCAGCAGCCAAGGCAGGGAGGGTTACGAGCAGTACTTC
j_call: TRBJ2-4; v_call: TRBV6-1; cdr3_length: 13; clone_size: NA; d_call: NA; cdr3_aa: CASSVTGRNIQYF; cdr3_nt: TGTGCCAGCAGTGTCACAGGGAGGAACATTCAGTACTTC
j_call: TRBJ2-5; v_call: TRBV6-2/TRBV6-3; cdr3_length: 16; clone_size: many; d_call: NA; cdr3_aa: CASSYDRLDIQETQYF; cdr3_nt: TGTGCCAGCAGTTACGATCGCCTAGACATCCAAGAGACCCAGTACTTC
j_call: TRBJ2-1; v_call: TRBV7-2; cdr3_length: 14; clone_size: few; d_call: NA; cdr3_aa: CASSSFSGLDEQFF; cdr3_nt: TGTGCCAGCAGCTCATTTAGCGGTCTCGATGAGCAGTTCTTC
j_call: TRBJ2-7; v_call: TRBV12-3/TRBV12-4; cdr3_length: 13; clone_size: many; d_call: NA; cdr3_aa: CASSSGVIREQYF; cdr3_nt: TGTGCCAGCAGCTCCGGGGTAATACGCGAGCAGTACTTC
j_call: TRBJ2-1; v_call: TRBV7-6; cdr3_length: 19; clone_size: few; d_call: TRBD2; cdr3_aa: CASSALSGTSGSVHNEQFF; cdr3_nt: TGTGCCAGCAGCGCACTGTCCGGGACTAGCGGGAGTGTTCACAATGAGCAGTTCTTC
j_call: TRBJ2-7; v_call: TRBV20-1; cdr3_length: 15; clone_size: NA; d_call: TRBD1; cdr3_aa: CSASSPPDRGYEQYF; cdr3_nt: TGCAGTGCTAGCTCCCCCCCAGACAGGGGATACGAGCAGTACTTC
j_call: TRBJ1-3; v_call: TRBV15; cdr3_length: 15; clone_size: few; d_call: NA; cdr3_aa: CATSRDRGTGNTIYF; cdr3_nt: TGTGCCACCAGCAGAGACAGGGGAACTGGAAACACCATATATTTT
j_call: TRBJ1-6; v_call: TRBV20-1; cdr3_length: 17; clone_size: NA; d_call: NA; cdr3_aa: CSARDQTISDRNSPLHF; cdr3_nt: TGCAGTGCTAGAGATCAAACCATATCAGACAGAAATTCACCCCTCCACTTT
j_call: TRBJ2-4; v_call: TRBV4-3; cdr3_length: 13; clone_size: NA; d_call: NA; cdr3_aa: CASSQGPGNIQYF; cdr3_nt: TGCGCCAGCAGCCAAGGTCCAGGGAACATTCAGTACTTC
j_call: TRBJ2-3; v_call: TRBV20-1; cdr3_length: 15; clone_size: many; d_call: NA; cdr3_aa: CSASRRDPITDTQYF; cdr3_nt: TGCAGTGCTAGTCGGCGGGACCCCATCACAGATACGCAGTATTTT
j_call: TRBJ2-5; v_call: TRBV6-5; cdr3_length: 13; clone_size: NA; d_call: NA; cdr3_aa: CASSFPTQETQYF; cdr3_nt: TGTGCCAGCAGTTTCCCGACCCAAGAGACCCAGTACTTC
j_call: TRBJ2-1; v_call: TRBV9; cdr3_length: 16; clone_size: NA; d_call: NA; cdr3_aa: CASSTTGWAGYNEQFF; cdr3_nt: TGTGCCAGCAGCACAACAGGATGGGCTGGGTACAATGAGCAGTTCTTC
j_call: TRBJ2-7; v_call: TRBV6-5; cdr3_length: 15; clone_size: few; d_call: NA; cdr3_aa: CASSYSWDESYEQYF; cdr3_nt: TGTGCCAGCAGTTACTCCTGGGACGAGTCCTACGAGCAGTACTTC
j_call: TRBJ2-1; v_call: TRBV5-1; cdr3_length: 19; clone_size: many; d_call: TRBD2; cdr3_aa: CASSRGGRTSGSPGNEQFF; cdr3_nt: TGCGCCAGCAGCCGGGGGGGGAGGACTAGCGGGAGTCCAGGGAATGAGCAGTTCTTC
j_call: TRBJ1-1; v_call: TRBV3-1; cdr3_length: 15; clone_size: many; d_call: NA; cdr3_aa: CASSQGPVANTEAFF; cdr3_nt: TGTGCCAGCAGCCAAGGTCCCGTGGCGAACACTGAAGCTTTCTTT
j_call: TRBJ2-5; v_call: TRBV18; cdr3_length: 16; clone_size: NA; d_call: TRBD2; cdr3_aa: CASAGPSGGPQETQYF; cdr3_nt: TGTGCCAGCGCAGGGCCCAGCGGGGGCCCCCAAGAGACCCAGTACTTC
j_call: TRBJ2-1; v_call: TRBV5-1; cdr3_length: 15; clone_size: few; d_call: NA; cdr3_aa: CASSSEVSSYNEQFF; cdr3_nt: TGCGCCAGCAGCTCCGAAGTGAGCTCCTACAATGAGCAGTTCTTC
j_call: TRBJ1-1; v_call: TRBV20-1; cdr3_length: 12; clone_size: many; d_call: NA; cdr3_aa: CSARGGRTEAFF; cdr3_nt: TGCAGTGCTAGAGGGGGGCGCACTGAAGCTTTCTTT
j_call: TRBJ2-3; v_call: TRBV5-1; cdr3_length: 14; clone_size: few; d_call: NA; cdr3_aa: CASSLNGGQVTQYF; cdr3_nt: TGCGCCAGCAGCTTGAATGGGGGACAAGTAACGCAGTATTTT